Here is one TCR beta chain with its context. Antigen unknown. Sequence at one end of the junction differs from germline and may be a read error. The sample is drawn from a study of cytomegalovirus exposure and HLA in healthy donors. Background on the study: Within an early data release were around 80 million unique TCRs drawn from HLA-typed donors. Findings of the study overall: Among donors in an Asian-associated ancestry cluster, a later analysis reportedly found fewer N-insertions than the roughly 700-donor mean. Some TCR beta chains (roughly 160 of them) were listed as cytomegalovirus-associated. Immune exposure data for these donors was limited to CMV serostatus.

It was with 60 Vbeta and 13 Jbeta primers that the PCR ran. Profiled with immunoSEQ multiplex PCR; TCRdb holds only in-frame clones, not every one. The data contain more than 95,000 clones, roughly 78% of them singletons. Material: PBMCs. This TCR was recovered from a middle-aged woman in good health and CMV-seronegative.

DNA for the CDR3: TGTTCCAGCACCCGAGAGGTAGCGGGAAAGACGGGTGAGCAGTACTTC. The encoded protein is CSSTREVAGKTGEQYF. The gene calls are TRBV7-9 and TRBJ2-7; 8 bases are a match to TRBD2. There are 16 residues in the CDR3. Germline V gene sequence: CDR1 SEHNR, CDR2 FQNEAQ (reference sequence).